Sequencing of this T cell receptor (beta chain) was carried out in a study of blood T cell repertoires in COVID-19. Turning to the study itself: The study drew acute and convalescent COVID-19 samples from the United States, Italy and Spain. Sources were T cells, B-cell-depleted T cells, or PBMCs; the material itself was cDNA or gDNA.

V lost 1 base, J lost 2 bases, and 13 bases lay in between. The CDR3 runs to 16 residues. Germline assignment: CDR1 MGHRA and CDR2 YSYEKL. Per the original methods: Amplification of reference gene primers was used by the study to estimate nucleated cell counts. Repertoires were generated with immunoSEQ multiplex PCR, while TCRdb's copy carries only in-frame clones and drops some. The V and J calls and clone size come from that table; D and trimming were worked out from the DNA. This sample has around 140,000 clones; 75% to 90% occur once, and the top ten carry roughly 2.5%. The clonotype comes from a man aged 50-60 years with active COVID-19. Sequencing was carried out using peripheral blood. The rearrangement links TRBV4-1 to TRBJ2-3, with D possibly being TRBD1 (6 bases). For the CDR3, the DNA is TGCGCCAGCAGCCAAGGAGACAGGTATCCCACAGATACGCAGTATTTT. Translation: CASSQGDRYPTDTQYF.